This TCR beta chain originates from a study of chemoradiotherapy in HPV16-positive cancers (dated by TCRdb to the early 2020s). Broadly, across the study: Candidate HPV-specific T-cell clones and common TCR motifs were defined by functional T-cell assays performed on cells from two HPV16-positive patients. The study set out to ask whether T-cell immunity against the HPV oncoproteins E6 and E7 changes over the course of chemoradiotherapy and whether that immunity affects survival. Next, the candidate HPV-specific TCRs and motifs were followed in TCR repertoires from roughly 90 patients with HPV-related cancers. Broad study findings and their caveats: The functional definition of HPV-specific T cells was derived from only two HPV16-positive patients, and the survival association was reported for HPV16-positive patients. Expansion of candidate HPV-specific clones and E7-related TCR motifs was observed in the tumor microenvironment during treatment, whereas no such expansion was observed for non-HPV-specific T cells. In HPV16-positive patients, expansion of HPV-responsive T cells during chemoradiotherapy was associated with improved recurrence-free survival.

The CDR3, cysteine through phenylalanine, is 16 amino acids long. Only the CDR3 part of the read is kept: 48 bases, read in frame from the first base. CDR1 is given as SNHLY and CDR2 as FYNNEI, both from the germline V gene. V gives up 7 bases and J gives up 0 bases, and the segment between their germline ends measures 16 bases. Repertoires were sampled repeatedly over the course of chemoradiotherapy, so clonal expansion could be followed in the tumor microenvironment. The method behind the library was the immunoSEQ multiplex PCR assay. As stored in TCRdb, this immuneACCESS dataset retains in-frame rearrangements with V and J assigned. A fraction of the clones does not appear; measured against another copy, unresolved V genes explain less than half of the discrepancy, and the remainder lacks a known reason. The sample data list roughly 23,000 clones, and approximately 90% of these were observed just once. Approximately 6.2% of the sample is held by the ten biggest clonotypes.

In its sample, this clone was seen a few times. The antigen it recognizes is unknown. Base-call qualities are not available, and no considerably larger clone is one nucleotide away. Source: blood, taken from a patient who underwent chemoradiotherapy. This receptor chain uses TRBV2 and TRBJ1-3, and TRBD1 may be the D gene, going by 5 matching bases. This clonotype was sampled from a human donor with HPV-associated anogenital cancer. The sequenced DNA: TGTGCCAGCACAGAAAGACAGTTCCTCTCTGGAAACACCATATATTTT. Its amino acids are CASTERQFLSGNTIYF.